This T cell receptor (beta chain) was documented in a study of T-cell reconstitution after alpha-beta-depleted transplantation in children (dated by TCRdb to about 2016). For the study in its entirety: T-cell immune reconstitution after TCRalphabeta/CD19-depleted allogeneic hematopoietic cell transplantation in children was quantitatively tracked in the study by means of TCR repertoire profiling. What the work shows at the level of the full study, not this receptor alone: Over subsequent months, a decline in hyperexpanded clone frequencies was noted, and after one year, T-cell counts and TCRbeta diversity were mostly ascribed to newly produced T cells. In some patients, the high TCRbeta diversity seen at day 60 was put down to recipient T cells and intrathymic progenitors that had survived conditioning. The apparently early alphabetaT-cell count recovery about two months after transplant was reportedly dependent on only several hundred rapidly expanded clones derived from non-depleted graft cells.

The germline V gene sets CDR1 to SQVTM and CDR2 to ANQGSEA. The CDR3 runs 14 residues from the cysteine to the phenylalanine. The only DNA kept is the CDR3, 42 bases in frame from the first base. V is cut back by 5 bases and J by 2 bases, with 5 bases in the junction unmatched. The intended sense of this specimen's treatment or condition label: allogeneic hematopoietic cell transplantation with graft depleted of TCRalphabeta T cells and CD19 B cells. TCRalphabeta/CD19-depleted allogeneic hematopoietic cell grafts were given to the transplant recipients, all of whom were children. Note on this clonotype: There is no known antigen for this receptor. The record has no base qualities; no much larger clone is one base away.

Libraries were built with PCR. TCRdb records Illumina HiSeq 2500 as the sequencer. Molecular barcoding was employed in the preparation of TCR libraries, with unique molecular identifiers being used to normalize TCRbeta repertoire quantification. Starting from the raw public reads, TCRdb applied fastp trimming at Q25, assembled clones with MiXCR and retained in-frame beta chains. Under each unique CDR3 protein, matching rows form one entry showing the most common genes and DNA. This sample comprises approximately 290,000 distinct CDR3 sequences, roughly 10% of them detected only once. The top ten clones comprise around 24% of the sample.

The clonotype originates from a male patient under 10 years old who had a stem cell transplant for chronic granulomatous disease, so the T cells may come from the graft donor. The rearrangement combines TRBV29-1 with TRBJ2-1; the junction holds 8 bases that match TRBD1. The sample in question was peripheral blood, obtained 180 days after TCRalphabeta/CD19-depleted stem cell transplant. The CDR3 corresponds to CSVHDRGPYNEQFF. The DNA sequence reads TGCAGCGTTCACGACAGGGGCCCCTACAATGAGCAGTTCTTC.